The present T cell receptor beta chain was sequenced within a study of blood T cell repertoires in COVID-19. This clone was counted a few times. The germline V gene has CDR1 LGHDT and CDR2 YNNKEL (reference sequence). Trimming removed 1 base from V and 0 bases from J, with 6 bases in between. This CDR3 has 15 amino acids. Source study methods: Estimation of nucleated cell counts was performed using reference gene primer amplification. Clones were read by immunoSEQ multiplex PCR, and TCRdb kept only the in-frame ones, dropping some. The V and J calls and clone size come from that table; D and trimming were worked out from the DNA. The sample records about 300,000 clones, 65% to 85% being singletons.

This sequence was found in a woman aged 45-60 years with acute or convalescent COVID-19. This chain connects TRBV3-1 (or the pseudogene TRBV3-2) to TRBJ1-4; D unclear. The sample comprised peripheral blood. The CDR3 loop is CASSQVSATNEKLFF. In DNA, the CDR3 is TGTGCCAGCAGCCAAGTTTCGGCAACTAATGAAAAACTGTTTTTT.